Listed below are T cell receptor beta chains from one sample, sequenced in a study of cytomegalovirus exposure and HLA in healthy donors. The assay was immunoSEQ multiplex PCR, and TCRdb's table has in-frame clones only and misses some. The repertoire holds about 180,000 clones, with around 81% as singletons. Sequenced material: PBMCs. The origin of the receptors is a woman younger than 30 in good health and CMV-seropositive. The conserved cysteine and the conserved F or W are not part of the CDR3 here.

V gene	J gene	CDR3 protein
TRBV7-9	TRBJ2-7	ASSLELGQGSREQY
TRBV4-2	TRBJ1-6	ASSQDVDRGGSPLH
TRBV11-3	TRBJ2-5	ASALGLEARETQY
TRBV13	TRBJ2-3	ASSPADYTDTQY
TRBV6-6	TRBJ1-6	ASEGGAGRNSPLH
TRBV6-1	TRBJ1-3	ASRTDRAGNTIY
TRBV4-2	TRBJ2-5	ASSHIPGQLRETQY
TRBV19	TRBJ2-3	ASSIDPYGLKN
TRBV7-9	TRBJ1-5	ASSETGGYNQPQH
TRBV12-5	TRBJ2-5	ASGPGLAIQETQY
TRBV30	TRBJ2-1	AWIGKPEETGFTYNEQF
TRBV6-6	TRBJ1-1	ASSYYSPNTEAF
TRBV27	TRBJ1-4	ASRHTGVSEKLF
TRBV7-8	TRBJ2-3	ASSSRTPDTDTQY
TRBV4-1	TRBJ2-7	ASSQENQGSLYEQY
TRBV7-9	TRBJ1-6	ASSDGQVDGSPLH
TRBV5-1	TRBJ1-6	ASSRDRNSPLH
TRBV18	TRBJ1-2	ASSPAVTGYT
TRBV30	TRBJ2-7	AWSGTASSYEQY
TRBV5-1	TRBJ1-6	ASSFRDTINSPLH
TRBV23-1	TRBJ1-2	ASRRPTLDSYYGYT
TRBV5-4	TRBJ1-2	ASSKWTGGAYGYT
TRBV4-2	-	ASSQEERSYEQY
TRBV5-1	TRBJ2-3	ASSYRDRGLGTDTQY
TRBV7-4	TRBJ2-3	ASSAWGGRGPSRSTDTQY
TRBV2	TRBJ2-7	ASSGGWGGEQY